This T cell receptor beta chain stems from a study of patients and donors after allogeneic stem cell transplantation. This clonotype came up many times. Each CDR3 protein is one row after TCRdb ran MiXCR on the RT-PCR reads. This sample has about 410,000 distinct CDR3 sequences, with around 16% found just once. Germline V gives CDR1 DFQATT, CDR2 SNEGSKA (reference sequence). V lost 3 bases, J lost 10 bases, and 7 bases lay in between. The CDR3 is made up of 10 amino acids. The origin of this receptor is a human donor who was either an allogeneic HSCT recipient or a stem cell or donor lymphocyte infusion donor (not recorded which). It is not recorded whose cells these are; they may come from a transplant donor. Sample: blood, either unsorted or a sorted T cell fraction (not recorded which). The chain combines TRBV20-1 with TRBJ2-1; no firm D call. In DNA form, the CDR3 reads TGCAGTGCTAGTCCCGTCGAGCAGTTCTTC. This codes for CSASPVEQFF.